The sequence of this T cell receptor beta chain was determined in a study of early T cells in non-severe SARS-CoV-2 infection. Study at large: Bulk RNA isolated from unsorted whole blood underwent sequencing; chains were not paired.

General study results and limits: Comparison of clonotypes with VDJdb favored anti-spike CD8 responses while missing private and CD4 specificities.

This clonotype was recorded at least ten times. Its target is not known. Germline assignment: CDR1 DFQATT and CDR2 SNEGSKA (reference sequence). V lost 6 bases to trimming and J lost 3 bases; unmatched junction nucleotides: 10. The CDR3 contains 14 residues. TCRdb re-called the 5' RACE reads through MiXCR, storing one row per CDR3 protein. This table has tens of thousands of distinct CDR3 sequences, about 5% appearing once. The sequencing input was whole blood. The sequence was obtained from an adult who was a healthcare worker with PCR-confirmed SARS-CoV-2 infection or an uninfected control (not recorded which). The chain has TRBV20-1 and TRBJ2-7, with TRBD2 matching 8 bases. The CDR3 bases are TGCAGTGCAAATCCCGGGACTAGTATCTACGAGCAGTACTTC. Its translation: CSANPGTSIYEQYF.